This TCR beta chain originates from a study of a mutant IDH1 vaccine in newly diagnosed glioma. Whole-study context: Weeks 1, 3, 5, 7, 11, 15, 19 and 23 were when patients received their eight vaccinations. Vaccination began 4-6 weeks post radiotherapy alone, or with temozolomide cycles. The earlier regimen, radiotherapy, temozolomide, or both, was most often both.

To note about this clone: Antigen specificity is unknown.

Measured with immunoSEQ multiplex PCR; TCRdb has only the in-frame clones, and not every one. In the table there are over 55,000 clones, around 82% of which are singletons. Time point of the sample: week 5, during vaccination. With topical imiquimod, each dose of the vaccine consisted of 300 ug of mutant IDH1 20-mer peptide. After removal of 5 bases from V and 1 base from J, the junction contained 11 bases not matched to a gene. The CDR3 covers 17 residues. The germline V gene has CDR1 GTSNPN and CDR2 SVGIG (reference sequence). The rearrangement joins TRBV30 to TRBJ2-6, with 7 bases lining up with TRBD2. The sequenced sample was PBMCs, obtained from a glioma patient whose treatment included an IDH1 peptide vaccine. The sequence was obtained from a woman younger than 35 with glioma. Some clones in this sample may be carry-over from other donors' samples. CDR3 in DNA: TGTGCCTGGGACGCTCGGGGAGGGCCTTCTGGGGCCAACGTCCTGACTTTC. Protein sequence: CAWDARGGPSGANVLTF. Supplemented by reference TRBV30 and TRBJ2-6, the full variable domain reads SQTIHQWPATLVQPVGSPLSLECTVEGTSNPNLYWYRQAAGRGLQLLFYSVGIGQISSEVPQNLSASRPQDRQFILSSKKLLLSDSGFYLCAWDARGGPSGANVLTFGAGSRLTVL.